The 5 T cell receptor beta chains below all came from one sample that was sequenced in a study of shared clonotypes between healthy human individuals. TCRdb's copy holds only in-frame clones and misses some; the assay was immunoSEQ multiplex PCR. The sample yields under 700,000 clones, approximately 95% seen once. It was CD45RO-negative cells, positively selected for CCR7, that made up naive CD8 cells, with terminally differentiated effector memory CD45RA+ cells excluded. Specimen: naive CD8+ T cells sorted from blood. The source of these receptors is a woman aged 25 to 39 in good health.

This chain links TRBV7-9 with TRBJ2-3; perhaps TRBD1 as D (5 bases). CDR3 length equals 14 residues. Germline V gene lookup returns CDR1 SEHNR and CDR2 FQNEAQ (reference sequence). Deletions cut 4 bases from V and 2 bases from J, with 10 bases between. The CDR3 DNA follows: TGTGCCAGCAGCTCCAGGGATAACACAGATACGCAGTATTTT. Protein: CASSSRDNTDTQYF.

This clone was counted once. The chain recombines TRBV7-9 with TRBJ2-1; 9 bases are a match to TRBD2. Per germline, CDR1 SEHNR and CDR2 FQNEAQ (reference sequence). The CDR3 runs 16 residues. V was pared by 5 bases and J by 6 bases, with 11 bases of the junction left unmatched. The CDR3 coding sequence is TGTGCCAGCAGCGTACCCCGGACTAGCGAGACCAATGAGCAGTTCTTC. Translated: CASSVPRTSETNEQFF.

The rearrangement joins TRBV21-1 to TRBJ1-2; TRBD1, the table's D call, lacks a check against the DNA. TRBV21-1 is termed a pseudogene. The CDR3 is 18 amino acids. The CDR3 nucleotides are TGTGCCAGCAGCAATATTGGGGACATCGAGTATTCAAACTATGGCTACACCTTC. Its translation is CASSNIGDIEYSNYGYTF.

This rearrangement joins TRBV28 to TRBJ2-2; no definite D call. CDR3 length equals 13 residues. Germline-derived CDR1 and CDR2 are MDHEN and SYDVKM. The V and J ends lost 7 bases and 8 bases respectively, with 14 bases between them. CDR3 residues: CASTPTSAGELFF. In DNA form, the CDR3 reads TGTGCCAGCACCCCGACCTCGGCGGGGGAGCTGTTTTTT. Filled out from reference TRBV28 and TRBJ2-2, the complete variable domain reads DVKVTQSSRYLVKRTGEKVFLECVQDMDHENMFWYRQDPGLGLRLIYFSYDVKMKEKGDIPEGYSVSREKKERFSLILESASTNQTSMYLCASTPTSAGELFFGEGSRLTVL.

This chain joins TRBV28 and TRBJ2-7; the D is unclear. With 6 bases removed from V and 0 bases from J, the gap between germline ends came to 9 bases. CDR1 MDHEN and CDR2 SYDVKM come from the germline V gene. This CDR3 contains 13 residues. CDR3 nucleotides: TGTGCCAGCAGACCAAGTTACTCCTACGAGCAGTACTTC. It is translated as CASRPSYSYEQYF.